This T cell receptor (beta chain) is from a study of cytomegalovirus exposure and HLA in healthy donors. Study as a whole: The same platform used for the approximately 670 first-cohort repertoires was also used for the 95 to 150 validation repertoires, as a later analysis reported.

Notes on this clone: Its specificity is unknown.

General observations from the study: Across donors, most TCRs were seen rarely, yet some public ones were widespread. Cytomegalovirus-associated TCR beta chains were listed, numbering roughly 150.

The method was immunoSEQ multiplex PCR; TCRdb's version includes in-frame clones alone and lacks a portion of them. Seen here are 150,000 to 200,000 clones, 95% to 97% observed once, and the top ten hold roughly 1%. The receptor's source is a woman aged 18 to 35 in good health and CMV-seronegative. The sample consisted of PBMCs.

CDR3 nucleotide sequence: TGCGCCAGCAGCTTGGATAAACCAACAGGGGTAGTAGGCTACACCTTC. This encodes CASSLDKPTGVVGYTF. The chain joins TRBV5-1 to TRBJ1-2; TRBD1 agrees at 7 bases. Losses at the gene ends were 0 bases for V and 8 bases for J; bases not matched to a gene: 13. Per germline, CDR1 SGHRS and CDR2 YFSETQ. CDR3 length: 16 amino acids.